The clone carrying this T cell receptor (beta chain) was detected only a few times. This CDR3 region has 15 residues. The germline CDR1 and CDR2 sequences are DFQATT and SNEGSKA (reference sequence). Trimming took 1 base from V and 0 from J, leaving 10 bases between them. This record belongs to a study of blood T cells in healthy people across ages. The use of a sample-barcoded 5' primer and a J-beta primer mix characterized a second PCR of roughly 7 to 12 cycles. Using its own MiXCR run on the 5' RACE reads, TCRdb lists one record per CDR3 protein. The sample has some 1,800,000 distinct CDR3 sequences, about 39% seen once.

Specimen: blood. The chain joins TRBV20-1 to TRBJ1-5; possibly TRBD1 for D (5 bases). The clonotype originates from a human donor in good health. The CDR3 protein is CSARATGISNQPQHF. DNA of the CDR3: TGCAGTGCTAGAGCAACAGGAATTAGCAATCAGCCCCAGCATTTT.